This T cell receptor beta chain comes out of a study of blood T cells in healthy people across ages. Germline V lookup: CDR1 SGDLS, CDR2 YYNGEE. The CDR3 contains 16 residues. With 3 bases clipped from V and 3 bases from J, the junction kept 11 bases outside the gene matches. Alongside a J-beta primer mix, a sample-barcoded 5' primer served in a second PCR lasting roughly 7 to 11 cycles. Each sample yielded at least 2.5 million CDR3-containing paired-end reads. TCRdb reanalysed the 5' RACE reads using MiXCR and keeps one entry per CDR3 protein. Here the sample spans about 570,000 distinct CDR3 sequences, approximately 25% being singletons.

The sequence was collected from a woman between 70 and 85 years old in good health. The sequencing sample was made of blood. This chain connects TRBV9 to TRBJ1-1; 7 nucleotides line up with TRBD1. For the CDR3, the DNA is TGTGCCAGCAGCGCCCACCCAGGGGGAAGGGACACTGAAGCTTTCTTT. Its protein product is CASSAHPGGRDTEAFF. The full variable domain, in which reference TRBV9 and TRBJ1-1 provide the parts outside the CDR3, is DSGVTQTPKHLITATGQRVTLRCSPRSGDLSVYWYQQSLDQGLQFLIQYYNGEERAKGNILERFSAQQFPDLHSELNLSSLELGDSALYFCASSAHPGGRDTEAFFGQGTRLTVV.